This record looks at one T cell receptor beta chain sequence and its context. This clonotype was counted many times. The antigen it binds to is not known. It has no much larger one-base neighbor in the sample; base qualities were not kept. TCR beta CDR3 regions were amplified from RNA transcripts. The TCR CDR3 was subjected to a first round of RT-PCR using the HTBI primer set and the Qiagen OneStep RT-PCR kit. Libraries were constructed in a second round of multiplex PCR, after which size selection and purification were carried out. The libraries were sequenced on an Illumina HiSeq2000 using paired-end 100 bp reads. The paper's data handling went like this. SOAPnuke was used to process the raw data, with reads discarded if the reads contained adapters or uncalled bases, had a mean Phred below 15, or lacked an exact constant-primer or identifier match. COPE v1.2.5 was used to merge the high-quality paired reads, and each unique nucleotide sequence was defined as a clonotype. Clonotypes were aligned to IMGT TRBV, TRBD and TRBJ reference segments using MiTCR v1.1. The analysis included only V-J combinations with a frequency above 0.0001, which together covered around 99% of the repertoires. A TCS score was defined as the ratio between F50 (clonal expansion) and ExV (chaos), using BLOSUM62-based TCRdist between CDR3 peptides within each V-J. Welch's t-statistics and random forest reduced roughly 540 V-J features to 10 to 15, which were used in a naive Bayes classifier (R e1071). TCRdb ran its own pipeline on the public reads, namely fastp trimming at Q25 and MiXCR clone calling, and kept in-frame beta chains. Each record represents a unique CDR3 protein, reported with the most common genes and DNA among its rows. TCRdb's processing, not the authors', yielded these V and J calls. The sample contains under 300,000 distinct CDR3 sequences, 22% of them found a single time. The top ten clonotypes cover around 64% of the sample.

Ophthalmopathy patients had moderately to severely active disease, with a Clinical Activity Score of 3 or more, a NOSPECS grade of 4 or more, and a disease duration of less than 3 months. The study excluded patients with uncontrolled infections, other autoimmune diseases, pregnancy or lactation. Clinical symptoms, serum thyroxine and TRAb, thyroid ultrasound, and orbital computed tomography formed the basis for the diagnoses. PBMCs were separated from roughly 10 ml of fresh peripheral blood using Ficoll-Paque density gradient centrifugation. Total RNA was extracted with Trizol reagent, and quality was checked on an Agilent 2100 Bioanalyzer. These data belong to a study of T cells in Graves' hyperthyroidism and ophthalmopathy (dated 2019 in TCRdb). Regarding the complete study: Peripheral blood was sampled at the time of initial diagnosis, prior to any treatment. Once sampling was done, hyperthyroidism patients were given methimazole at a starting dose of 30 mg daily, whereas ophthalmopathy patients were given high-dose intravenous methylprednisolone. Prospective prediction of ophthalmopathy was tested in an independent validation cohort consisting of 18 hyperthyroidism patients and around 16 patients who later progressed to ophthalmopathy. TCR V-J signatures able to tell the groups apart were searched for in a discovery cohort of 90 to 100 patients, of whom more than 40 had Graves' ophthalmopathy and roughly 59 had stable Graves' hyperthyroidism. TCR Vbeta CDR3 sequencing of some 140 peripheral blood samples (roughly 41 ophthalmopathy, 75 or so hyperthyroidism and roughly 17 progressor patients) is reported in the paper. The 100 discovery patients were divided at random into training and test sets in a 7:3 ratio. Thyroid tissue and blood T-cell repertoires from about six Graves' hyperthyroidism patients were also compared in the study.

CDR3 length: 11 amino acids, cysteine to phenylalanine. The read is trimmed to its CDR3 DNA, 33 bases read in frame from base 1. Deletion took 6 bases off V and 6 bases off J, with a span of 8 bases between the germline ends. CDR1 and CDR2 were assigned from the germline V gene as KGHDR and SFDVKD. Points the paper makes about the study in general: In validation, the model predicted progression to ophthalmopathy a median of roughly six months before onset, with roughly 71% sensitivity and 72.22% specificity. A model built on a 13 V-J signature distinguished ophthalmopathy from stable hyperthyroidism, reaching 85% to 90% sensitivity and under 84% specificity in cross-validation and 80%/75% in testing. No statistical method was used to fix the sample size in advance, and group allocation was not hidden from the investigators. Most expanded thyroid clonotypes (frequency above 0.001) were also detected in blood, a finding suggesting that blood repertoires may reflect thyroid immune responses.

This sequence originates from a man younger than 45 with Graves' ophthalmopathy. The V and J genes are TRBV24-1 and TRBJ2-7; the D gene cannot be resolved beyond TRBD1 or TRBD2, each matching 5 bases. Material for sequencing was blood. The CDR3 is CATSRGTEQYF. The nucleotides are TGTGCCACCAGTAGAGGGACCGAGCAGTACTTC.